The 11 T cell receptor beta chains given below trace back to one sample, sequenced in a study of cytomegalovirus exposure and HLA in healthy donors (dated by TCRdb to about 2017). Libraries came from the immunoSEQ multiplex PCR assay. For the multiplex PCR, a mixture combining 60 forward primers for TCR Vbeta segments and 13 reverse primers for TCR Jbeta segments was used. TCRdb took over this immuneACCESS table, retaining in-frame rearrangements with V and J assigned. Such tables are incomplete; in checked studies, under half of the missing clones stem from an unresolved V gene, and the remainder is unexplained. The sample has 70,000 to 85,000 clones on record, under 65% of them singletons. The ten largest clones add up to 4% to 4.5% of the sample. The specimen was PBMCs. These receptors were obtained from a male donor in good health and CMV-seropositive.

The rearrangement joins TRBV27 to TRBJ2-7; TRBD1 matches at 9 bases. V dropped 4 bases and J dropped 3; count of bases not matched to a gene: 10. Germline CDR1 reads MNHEY; CDR2 reads SMNVEV (reference sequence). The CDR3 consists of 16 residues. The CDR3 bases are TGTGCCAGCAGTTCTCCTACCGGGACAGGGCTCTACGAGCAGTACTTC. Translation: CASSSPTGTGLYEQYF.

The rearrangement joins TRBV2 to TRBJ1-5, with unresolved D. The CDR3 extends over 13 amino acids. V was trimmed by 2 bases and J by 3 bases, leaving 5 bases between them. The germline CDR1 and CDR2 sequences are SNHLY and FYNNEI. This CDR3 is CASSETVNQPQHF. The CDR3 region has the DNA TGTGCCAGCAGTGAAACAGTCAATCAGCCCCAGCATTTT. Supplemented by reference TRBV2 and TRBJ1-5, the full variable domain reads EPEVTQTPSHQVTQMGQEVILRCVPISNHLYFYWYRQILGQKVEFLVSFYNNEISEKSEIFDDQFSVERPDGSNFTLKIRSTKLEDSAMYFCASSETVNQPQHFGDGTRLSIL.

The chain joins TRBV27 to TRBJ2-2; 9 bases map to TRBD2. CDR1 is MNHEY and CDR2 is SMNVEV in the germline V gene (reference sequence). The CDR3 extends over 15 amino acids. After removal of 8 bases from V and 5 bases from J, the junction contained 9 bases not matched to a gene. The CDR3 loop reads CASHKRLAETGELFF. The DNA of the CDR3 is TGTGCCAGCCATAAAAGACTAGCGGAGACCGGGGAGCTGTTTTTT.

This clone was observed a handful of times. The gene calls are TRBV5-4 and TRBJ2-6; weak D call: TRBD1 (5 bases). This CDR3 has 18 residues. CDR1 is SGHNT and CDR2 is YYREEE in the germline V gene (reference sequence). Trimming removed 3 bases from V and 4 bases from J, with 20 bases in between. The CDR3 DNA follows: TGTGCCAGCAGCTCCCCCCAGGGTCAGGATACAGGGGCCAACGTCCTGACTTTC. Translation: CASSSPQGQDTGANVLTF.

This clone has only one observation. CDR3 sequence reads: CASSLWAGRINYGYTF. In DNA, the CDR3 is TGTGCCAGCAGTCTCTGGGCAGGGCGTATTAACTATGGCTACACCTTC. The V and J genes are TRBV13 and TRBJ1-2; tentative D call: TRBD1 (5 bases). The CDR3 has 16 residues. Trimming took off 6 bases at V and 1 base at J, with 18 bases between the two ends. The V gene's germline CDR1 is PRHDT and CDR2 FYEKMQ (reference sequence).

This clone was recorded once. The rearrangement joins TRBV28 to TRBJ2-5; the match to TRBD2 covers 11 bases. V trimming: 6 bases; J trimming: 5 bases; junction bases outside the gene matches: 8. CDR3 length equals 15 residues. Germline V gene lookup returns CDR1 MDHEN and CDR2 SYDVKM. The CDR3 DNA reads as TGTGCCAGCAGCCCGAGACTAGCGGGGTTTGAGACCCAGTACTTC. This codes for CASSPRLAGFETQYF. Looking up the rest from reference TRBV28 and TRBJ2-5 gives the full variable domain: DVKVTQSSRYLVKRTGEKVFLECVQDMDHENMFWYRQDPGLGLRLIYFSYDVKMKEKGDIPEGYSVSREKKERFSLILESASTNQTSMYLCASSPRLAGFETQYFGPGTRLLVL.

This clone was seen a few times. The chain joins TRBV27 to TRBJ2-7; maybe TRBD1 (6 bases). This CDR3 has 15 amino acids. Trimming removed 2 bases at V and 0 bases at J, with 11 bases between. Germline values: CDR1 MNHEY, CDR2 SMNVEV (reference sequence). Here the CDR3 DNA reads TGTGCCAGCAGTTTACAGCAGGGGCTCTCCTACGAGCAGTACTTC. It codes for CASSLQQGLSYEQYF.

In DNA form, the CDR3 reads TGTGCCAGCTCACAGGGACTAGCGGGAGTCAGCACAGATACGCAGTATTTT. Translating it yields CASSQGLAGVSTDTQYF. The J gene is TRBJ2-3, the V gene TRBV18; 14 nucleotides match TRBD2. Germline V lookup: CDR1 KGHSH, CDR2 LQKENI. The CDR3 sequence is 17 residues long. V dropped 4 bases and J dropped 0; count of bases not matched to a gene: 3.

The V gene is TRBV5-6, the J gene TRBJ2-1, with a tentative D call TRBD1 (6 bases). Trimming removed 2 bases from V and 9 bases from J, with 12 bases in between. The CDR3 is 13 residues long. Germline CDR1 SGHDT, CDR2 YYEEEE. The CDR3 DNA reads as TGTGCCAGCAGCTTCGGGACATCAGGTGAGCAGTTCTTC. It yields the protein CASSFGTSGEQFF.

The J gene is TRBJ2-3, the V gene TRBV7-9; tentative D call: TRBD1 (6 bases). This CDR3 has 13 residues. From germline, CDR1 is SEHNR and CDR2 FQNEAQ (reference sequence). The V end was cut by 0 bases, the J end by 14 bases, with 15 bases between. The CDR3 spells CASSLAGTRLSYF. The CDR3 DNA sequence: TGTGCCAGCAGCTTAGCAGGGACACGCCTGTCGTATTTT.

V and J are TRBV28 and TRBJ2-3; 7 bases agree with TRBD1. There are 14 residues in the CDR3. V lost 5 bases to trimming and J lost 5 bases; unmatched junction nucleotides: 7. From germline, CDR1 is MDHEN and CDR2 SYDVKM. CDR3 coding DNA: TGTGCCAGCAGTCTACGACAGGGCGGAGATACGCAGTATTTT. Its translation is CASSLRQGGDTQYF.